These 8 T cell receptor beta chains were all obtained from the same sample, sequenced in a study of T cells in narcolepsy. Repertoires were generated with immunoSEQ multiplex PCR, while TCRdb's copy carries only in-frame clones and drops some. This table has 25,000 to 35,000 clones, around 75% appearing once. The sequenced sample consisted of CD45RA- memory CD4+ T cells from PBMCs. The source of these receptors is a human donor with narcolepsy.

The chain has TRBV7-9 and TRBJ2-7, with 10 bases fitting TRBD2. The germline V gene has CDR1 SEHNR and CDR2 FQNEAQ (reference sequence). There are 16 residues in the CDR3. Trimming removed 5 bases from V and 1 base from J; junction bases left unmatched: 8. CDR3 in amino acids: CASSNIAGGPSYEQYF. CDR3 DNA sequence: TGTGCCAGCAGCAACATAGCGGGAGGACCGTCCTACGAGCAGTACTTC.

This clone was recorded a few times. The chain links TRBV28 to TRBJ1-5, with D possibly TRBD1 on 5 matching bases. Trimming took off 3 bases at V and 9 bases at J, with 12 bases between the two ends. This CDR3 has 13 residues. Germline lookup yields CDR1 MDHEN and CDR2 SYDVKM. CDR3 nucleotide sequence: TGTGCCAGCAGTTTCTACGGGGGTGGGCCCCAGCATTTT. Translated: CASSFYGGGPQHF.

The gene calls are TRBV11-3 and TRBJ1-1, with D unresolved. CDR1 is SGHNT and CDR2 is YENEEA in the germline V gene. V was cut by 2 bases and J by 0 bases, with 10 bases left in between. There are 15 residues in the CDR3. The CDR3 protein is CASSLIGIMNTEAFF. CDR3 DNA: TGTGCCAGCAGCTTAATCGGGATTATGAACACTGAAGCTTTCTTT.

This clone was counted once. The chain has TRBV15 and TRBJ1-5; 8 bases map to TRBD1. The CDR3 loop spans 18 amino acids. Germline V CDR1 and CDR2: LNHNV, YYDKDF (reference sequence). With V trimmed by 2 bases and J by 3 bases, 12 bases remained unmatched. CDR3 amino acids: CATSRSGQGYRHNQPQHF. The CDR3, as DNA: TGTGCCACCAGCAGAAGTGGACAGGGCTATAGGCACAATCAGCCCCAGCATTTT.

The rearrangement links TRBV10-3 to TRBJ2-5; the D gene could be TRBD1 or TRBD2 (5 bases each). The CDR3 spans 18 residues. Per the germline V gene, CDR1 is ENHRY and CDR2 is SYGVKD. Between the trimmed V and J ends, which lost 2 bases and 5 bases, there was a span of 24 bases. CDR3 DNA: TGTGCCATCAGTGAGCCCAAGTTTGGCGGATGGGGACGGGAGACCCAGTACTTC. Translation: CAISEPKFGGWGRETQYF.

The chain joins TRBV4-1 to TRBJ2-5; 14 bases map to TRBD2. The J call is uncertain, as TRBJ2-7 better fits the DNA end. The CDR3 contains 14 residues. In germline, CDR1 is MGHRA, CDR2 YSYEKL. DNA of the CDR3: TGCGCCAGCAGCCTAGGACTAGCGGGAGGCGAGCAGTACTTC. Translated, it gives CASSLGLAGGEQYF.

The chain uses TRBV5-1 and TRBJ1-1; 7 bases align to TRBD1. CDR3 length equals 11 residues. J was trimmed by 12 bases and V by 5 bases; bases with no gene match: 7. CDR1 is SGHRS and CDR2 is YFSETQ in the germline V gene. CDR3 sequence reads: CASSGGGTTFF. The CDR3 DNA follows: TGCGCCAGCAGTGGAGGGGGCACAACTTTCTTT.

The rearrangement links TRBV27 to TRBJ2-7, with D possibly called TRBD1 or TRBD2 (5 bases each). Germline CDR1 is MNHEY and CDR2 is SMNVEV (reference sequence). V was pared by 4 bases and J by 4 bases, with 20 bases between. CDR3 length equals 16 residues. This CDR3 is CASSSLGVLSRYEQYF. CDR3 DNA: TGTGCCAGCAGTTCCCTGGGGGTACTCAGTCGGTACGAGCAGTACTTC.